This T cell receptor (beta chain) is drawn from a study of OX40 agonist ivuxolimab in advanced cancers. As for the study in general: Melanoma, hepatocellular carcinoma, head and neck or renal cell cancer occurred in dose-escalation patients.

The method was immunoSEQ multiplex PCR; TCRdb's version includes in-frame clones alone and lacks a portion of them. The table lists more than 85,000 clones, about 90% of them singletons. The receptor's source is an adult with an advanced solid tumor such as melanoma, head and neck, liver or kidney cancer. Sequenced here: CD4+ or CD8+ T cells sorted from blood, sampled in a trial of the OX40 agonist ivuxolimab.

DNA of the CDR3: TGTGCCAGCAGCTTGGCCGGAAGAATGAACACTGAAGCTTTCTTT. It translates to CASSLAGRMNTEAFF. The chain carries TRBV7-8 and TRBJ1-1, with D unclear. The V and J ends lost 3 bases and 0 bases respectively, with 11 bases between them. The germline V gene has CDR1 SGHVS and CDR2 FQNEAQ. CDR3 length equals 15 residues.